Each of the 3 T cell receptor beta chains below was sequenced from the same sample in a study of cytomegalovirus exposure and HLA in healthy donors. Primers: 60 Vbeta forward and 13 Jbeta reverse. Some clones are missing from TCRdb's copy, which holds only in-frame ones; the method was immunoSEQ multiplex PCR. The table records 97,000 or so clones, 63% of them present only once. Sequences were obtained from PBMCs. These receptors all stem from a human donor in good health.

This clone was recorded a few times. The rearrangement uses TRBV30 and TRBJ2-3; D may be TRBD1 (8 bases). Germline V gene sequence: CDR1 GTSNPN, CDR2 SVGIG (reference sequence). The length of the CDR3 is 13 residues. V lost 6 bases and J 4 bases, leaving 14 bases between the germline ends. The CDR3 spells CACQGAGADTQYF. The CDR3 region has the DNA TGTGCCTGCCAGGGGGCGGGGGCAGATACGCAGTATTTT.

The chain uses TRBV13 and TRBJ2-2, with D unclear. The CDR3 runs 16 residues. V lost 5 bases and J lost 0, with 13 bases in between. Per the germline V gene, CDR1 is PRHDT and CDR2 is FYEKMQ (reference sequence). CDR3 nucleotides: TGTGCCAGCAGCCAAATCCCGCGGACGAACACCGGGGAGCTGTTTTTT. It encodes CASSQIPRTNTGELFF. The whole variable domain, remainder taken from reference TRBV13 and TRBJ2-2, is AAGVIQSPRHLIKEKRETATLKCYPIPRHDTVYWYQQGPGQDPQFLISFYEKMQSDKGSIPDRFSAQQFSDYHSELNMSSLELGDSALYFCASSQIPRTNTGELFFGEGSRLTVL.

Comments on this clone: Other DNA sequences of this sample code for an identical CDR3. The J gene is TRBJ1-1, the V gene TRBV6-6, with D uncertain. The V and J ends lost 4 bases and 7 bases respectively, with 13 bases between them. This CDR3 is built from 13 residues. CDR1 and CDR2 (germline): MNHNY, SVGAGI (reference sequence). This chain's CDR3 is CASSLFGGDEAFF. CDR3 nucleotides: TGTGCCAGCAGTTTATTCGGAGGAGATGAAGCTTTCTTT.